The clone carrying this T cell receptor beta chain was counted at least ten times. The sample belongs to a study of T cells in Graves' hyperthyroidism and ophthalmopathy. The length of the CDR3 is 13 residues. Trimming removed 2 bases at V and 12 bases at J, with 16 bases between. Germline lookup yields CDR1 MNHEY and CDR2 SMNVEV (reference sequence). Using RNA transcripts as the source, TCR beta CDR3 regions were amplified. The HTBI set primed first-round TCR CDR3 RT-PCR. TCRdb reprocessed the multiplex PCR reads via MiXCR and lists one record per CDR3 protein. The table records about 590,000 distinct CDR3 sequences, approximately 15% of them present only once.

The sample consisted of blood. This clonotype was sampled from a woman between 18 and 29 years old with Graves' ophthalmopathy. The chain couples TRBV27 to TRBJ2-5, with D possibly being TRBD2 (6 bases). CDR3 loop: CASSLGRGGVEYF. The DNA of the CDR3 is TGTGCCAGCAGTTTAGGGCGGGGCGGAGTTGAGTACTTC.